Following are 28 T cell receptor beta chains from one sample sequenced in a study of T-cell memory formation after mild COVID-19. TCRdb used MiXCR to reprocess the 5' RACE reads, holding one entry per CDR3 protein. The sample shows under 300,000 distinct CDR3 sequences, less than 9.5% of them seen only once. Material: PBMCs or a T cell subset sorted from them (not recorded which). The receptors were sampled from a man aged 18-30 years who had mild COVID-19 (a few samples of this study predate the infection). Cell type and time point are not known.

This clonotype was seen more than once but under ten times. CDR3 in DNA: TGTGCCACCACCCTAATGCGGGGTGGGGGGGCAGATACGCAGTATTTT. It encodes CATTLMRGGGADTQYF. The chain uses TRBV15 and TRBJ2-3; 7 bases fit TRBD2. The V gene's germline CDR1 is LNHNV and CDR2 YYDKDF (reference sequence). The length of the CDR3 is 16 residues. The trim removed 7 bases at V and 4 bases at J, leaving 14 bases unmatched.

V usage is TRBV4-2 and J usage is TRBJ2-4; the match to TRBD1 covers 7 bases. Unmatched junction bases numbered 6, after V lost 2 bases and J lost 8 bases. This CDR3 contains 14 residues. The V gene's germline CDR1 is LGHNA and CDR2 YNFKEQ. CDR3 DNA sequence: TGTGCCAGCAGCCAAAACAGGGGTCGGGACATTCAGTACTTC. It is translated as CASSQNRGRDIQYF.

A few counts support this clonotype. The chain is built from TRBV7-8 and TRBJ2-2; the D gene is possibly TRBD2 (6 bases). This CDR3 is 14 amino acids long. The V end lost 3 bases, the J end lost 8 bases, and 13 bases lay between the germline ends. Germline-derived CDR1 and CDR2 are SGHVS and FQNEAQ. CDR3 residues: CASSFPGRSGELFF. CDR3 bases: TGTGCCAGCAGCTTTCCAGGGAGGTCGGGGGAGCTGTTTTTT.

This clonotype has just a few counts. CDR3 amino acids: CASSSGGGQGMDGYTF. Here the CDR3 DNA reads TGCGCCAGCAGCTCAGGTGGCGGACAGGGGATGGATGGCTACACCTTC. The V and J genes are TRBV5-1 and TRBJ1-2; TRBD1 matches 9 bases. The CDR3 extends over 16 amino acids. CDR1 is SGHRS and CDR2 is YFSETQ in the germline V gene. V lost 3 bases to trimming and J lost 6 bases; unmatched junction nucleotides: 12. Variable domain in full (rest from reference TRBV5-1 and TRBJ1-2): KAGVTQTPRYLIKTRGQQVTLSCSPISGHRSVSWYQQTPGQGLQFLFEYFSETQRNKGNFPGRFSGRQFSNSRSEMNVSTLELGDSALYLCASSSGGGQGMDGYTFGSGTRLTVV.

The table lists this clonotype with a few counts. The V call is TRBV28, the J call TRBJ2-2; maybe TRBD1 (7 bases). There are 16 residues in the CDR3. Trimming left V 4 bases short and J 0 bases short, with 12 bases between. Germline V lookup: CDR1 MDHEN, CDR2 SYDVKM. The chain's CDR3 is CASSSGDRSNTGELFF. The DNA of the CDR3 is TGTGCCAGCAGTTCGGGGGACAGATCGAACACCGGGGAGCTGTTTTTT.

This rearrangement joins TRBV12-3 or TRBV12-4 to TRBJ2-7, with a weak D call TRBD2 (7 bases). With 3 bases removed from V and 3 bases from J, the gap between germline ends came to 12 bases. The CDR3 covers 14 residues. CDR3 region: CASSFAGAHYEQYF. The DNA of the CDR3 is TGTGCCAGCAGTTTTGCGGGGGCACACTACGAGCAGTACTTC.

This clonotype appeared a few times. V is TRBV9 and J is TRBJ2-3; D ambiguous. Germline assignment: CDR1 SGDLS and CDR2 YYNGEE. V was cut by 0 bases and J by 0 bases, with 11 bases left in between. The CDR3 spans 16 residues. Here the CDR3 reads CASSVGPPTSTDTQYF. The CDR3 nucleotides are TGTGCCAGCAGCGTAGGGCCCCCTACAAGCACAGATACGCAGTATTTT.

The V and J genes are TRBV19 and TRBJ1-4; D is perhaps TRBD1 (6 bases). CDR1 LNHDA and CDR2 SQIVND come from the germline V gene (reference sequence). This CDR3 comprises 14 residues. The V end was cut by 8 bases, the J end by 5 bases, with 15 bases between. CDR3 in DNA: TGTGCCAGTGGTCCCGGGACACAAAATGAAAAACTGTTTTTT. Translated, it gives CASGPGTQNEKLFF.

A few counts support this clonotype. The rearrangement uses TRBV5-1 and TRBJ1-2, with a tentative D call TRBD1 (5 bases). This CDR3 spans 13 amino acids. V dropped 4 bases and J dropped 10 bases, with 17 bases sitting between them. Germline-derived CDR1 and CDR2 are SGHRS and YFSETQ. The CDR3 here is CASSPLQGYYYTF. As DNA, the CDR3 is TGCGCCAGCAGCCCCCTCCAGGGATATTACTACACCTTC.

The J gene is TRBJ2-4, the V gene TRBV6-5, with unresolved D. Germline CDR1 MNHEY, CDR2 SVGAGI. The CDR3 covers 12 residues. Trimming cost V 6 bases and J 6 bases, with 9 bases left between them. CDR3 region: CASSYTGNIQYF. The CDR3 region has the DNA TGTGCCAGCAGCTATACCGGAAACATTCAGTACTTC.

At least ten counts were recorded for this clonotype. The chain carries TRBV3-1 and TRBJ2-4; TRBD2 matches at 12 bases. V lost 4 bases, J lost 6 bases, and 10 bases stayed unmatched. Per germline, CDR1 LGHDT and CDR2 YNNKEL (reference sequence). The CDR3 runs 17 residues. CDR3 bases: TGTGCCAGCAGCCGAGATGGACTAGCGGGGAGGGGAAACATTCAGTACTTC. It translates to CASSRDGLAGRGNIQYF.

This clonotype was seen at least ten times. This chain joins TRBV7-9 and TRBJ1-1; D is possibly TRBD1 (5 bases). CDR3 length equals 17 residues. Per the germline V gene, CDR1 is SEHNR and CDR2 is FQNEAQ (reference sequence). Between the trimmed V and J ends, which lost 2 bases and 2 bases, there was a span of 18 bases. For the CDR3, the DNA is TGTGCCAGCAGCTTAAGGAGGAGTGGGGCAGCTAACACTGAAGCTTTCTTT. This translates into CASSLRRSGAANTEAFF.

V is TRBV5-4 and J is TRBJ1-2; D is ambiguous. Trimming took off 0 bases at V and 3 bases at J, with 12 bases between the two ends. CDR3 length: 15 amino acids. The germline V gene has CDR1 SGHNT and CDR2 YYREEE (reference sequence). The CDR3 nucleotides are TGTGCCAGCAGCTTGGCCACGACCATATACTATGGCTACACCTTC. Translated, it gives CASSLATTIYYGYTF.

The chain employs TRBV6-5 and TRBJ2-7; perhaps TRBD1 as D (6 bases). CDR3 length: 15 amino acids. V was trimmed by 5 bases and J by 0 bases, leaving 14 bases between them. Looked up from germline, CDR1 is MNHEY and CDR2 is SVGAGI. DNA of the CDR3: TGTGCCAGCAGTCCCACAGGGATAGGCTCCTACGAGCAGTACTTC. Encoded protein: CASSPTGIGSYEQYF.

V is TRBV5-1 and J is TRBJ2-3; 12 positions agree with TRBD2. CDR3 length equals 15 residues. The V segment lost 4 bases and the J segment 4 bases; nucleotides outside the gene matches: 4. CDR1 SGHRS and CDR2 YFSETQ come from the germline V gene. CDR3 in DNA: TGCGCCAGCAGCCCCGGGACTAGCGGGTCAGATACGCAGTATTTT. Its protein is CASSPGTSGSDTQYF.

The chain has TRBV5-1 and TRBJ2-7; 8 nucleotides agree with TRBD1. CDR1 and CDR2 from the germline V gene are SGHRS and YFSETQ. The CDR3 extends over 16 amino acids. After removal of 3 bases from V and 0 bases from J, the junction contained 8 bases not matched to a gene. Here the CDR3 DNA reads TGCGCCAGCAGCTCGTGGACAGGGCAAAGCTCCTACGAGCAGTACGTC. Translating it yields CASSSWTGQSSYEQYV.

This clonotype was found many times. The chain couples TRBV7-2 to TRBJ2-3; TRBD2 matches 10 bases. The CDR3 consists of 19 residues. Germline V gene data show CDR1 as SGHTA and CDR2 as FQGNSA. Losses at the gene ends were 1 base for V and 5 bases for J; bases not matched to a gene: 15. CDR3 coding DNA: TGTGCCAGCAGCTTAGGGTTGTCTAGCGGGGGCGGGATTCGAGATACGCAGTATTTT. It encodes CASSLGLSSGGGIRDTQYF.

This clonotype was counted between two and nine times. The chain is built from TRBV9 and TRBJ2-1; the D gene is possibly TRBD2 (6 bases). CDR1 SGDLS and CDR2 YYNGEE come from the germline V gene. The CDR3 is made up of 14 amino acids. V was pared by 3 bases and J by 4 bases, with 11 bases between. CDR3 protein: CASSEGLRYNEQFF. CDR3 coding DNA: TGTGCCAGCAGCGAGGGACTCCGTTACAATGAGCAGTTCTTC.

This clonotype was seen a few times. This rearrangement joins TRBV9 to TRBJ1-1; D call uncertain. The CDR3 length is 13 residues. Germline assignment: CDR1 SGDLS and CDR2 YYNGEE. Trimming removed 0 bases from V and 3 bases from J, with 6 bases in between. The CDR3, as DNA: TGTGCCAGCAGCGTAGGAACGTACACTGAAGCTTTCTTT. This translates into CASSVGTYTEAFF.

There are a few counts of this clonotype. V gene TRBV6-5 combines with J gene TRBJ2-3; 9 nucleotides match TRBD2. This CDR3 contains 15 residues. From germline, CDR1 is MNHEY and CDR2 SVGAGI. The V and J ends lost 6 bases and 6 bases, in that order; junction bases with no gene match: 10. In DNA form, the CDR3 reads TGTGCCAGCAGCAACCGGGCGGGGGGGCCGGATACGCAGTATTTT. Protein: CASSNRAGGPDTQYF.

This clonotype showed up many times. In nucleotides, the CDR3 is TGCAGTGCTAGAGCAGGGGGAGGGCAATCCGGGGAGCTGTTTTTT. Protein sequence: CSARAGGGQSGELFF. This chain joins TRBV20-1 and TRBJ2-2, with D perhaps given as TRBD1 or TRBD2 (7 bases each). Trimming removed 1 base from V and 6 bases from J, with 15 bases in between. Germline V gene data show CDR1 as DFQATT and CDR2 as SNEGSKA (reference sequence). The CDR3 loop spans 15 amino acids.

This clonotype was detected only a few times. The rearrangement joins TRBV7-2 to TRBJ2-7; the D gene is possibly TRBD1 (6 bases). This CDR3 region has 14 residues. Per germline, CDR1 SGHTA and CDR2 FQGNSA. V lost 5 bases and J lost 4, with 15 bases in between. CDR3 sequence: CASSQGQGVYEQYF. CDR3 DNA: TGTGCCAGCAGCCAGGGGCAGGGCGTATACGAGCAGTACTTC.

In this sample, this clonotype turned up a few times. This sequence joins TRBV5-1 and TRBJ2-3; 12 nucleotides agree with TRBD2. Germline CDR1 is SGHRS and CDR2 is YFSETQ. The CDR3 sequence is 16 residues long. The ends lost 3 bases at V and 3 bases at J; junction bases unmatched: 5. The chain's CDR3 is CASSSRTSGETDTQYF. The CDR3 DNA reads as TGCGCCAGCAGCTCCCGGACTAGCGGGGAGACAGATACGCAGTATTTT.

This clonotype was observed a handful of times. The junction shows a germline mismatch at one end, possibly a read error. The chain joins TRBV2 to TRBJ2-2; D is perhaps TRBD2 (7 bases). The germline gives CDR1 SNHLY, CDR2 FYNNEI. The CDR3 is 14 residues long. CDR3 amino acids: CAGGGPSKTGELFF. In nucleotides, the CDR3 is TGTGCCGGCGGGGGCCCTTCGAAGACCGGGGAGCTGTTTTTT.

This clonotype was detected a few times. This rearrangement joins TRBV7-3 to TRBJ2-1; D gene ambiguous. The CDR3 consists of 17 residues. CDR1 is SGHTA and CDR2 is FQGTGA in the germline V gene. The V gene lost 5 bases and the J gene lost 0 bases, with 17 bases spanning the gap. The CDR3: CASSPRIGLSSYNEQFF. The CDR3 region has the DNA TGTGCCAGCAGCCCTCGGATCGGGTTGAGCTCCTACAATGAGCAGTTCTTC. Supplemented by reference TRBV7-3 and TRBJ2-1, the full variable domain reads GAGVSQTPSNKVTEKGKYVELRCDPISGHTALYWYRQSLGQGPEFLIYFQGTGAADDSGLPNDRFFAVRPEGSVSTLKIQRTERGDSAVYLCASSPRIGLSSYNEQFFGPGTRLTVL.

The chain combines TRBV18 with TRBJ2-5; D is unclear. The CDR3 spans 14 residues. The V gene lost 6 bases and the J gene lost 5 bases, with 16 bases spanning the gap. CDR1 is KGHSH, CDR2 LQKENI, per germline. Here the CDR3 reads CASSPRRASETQYF. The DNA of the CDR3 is TGTGCCAGCTCTCCCCGACGGGCGTCCGAGACCCAGTACTTC.

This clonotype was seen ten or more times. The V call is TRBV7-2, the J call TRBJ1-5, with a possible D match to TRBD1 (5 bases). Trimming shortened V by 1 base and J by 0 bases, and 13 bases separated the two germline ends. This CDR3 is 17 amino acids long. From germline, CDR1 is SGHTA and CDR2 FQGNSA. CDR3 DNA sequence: TGTGCCAGCAGCTTAGGTCAGGGCGCTGGTAGCAATCAGCCCCAGCATTTT. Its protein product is CASSLGQGAGSNQPQHF.

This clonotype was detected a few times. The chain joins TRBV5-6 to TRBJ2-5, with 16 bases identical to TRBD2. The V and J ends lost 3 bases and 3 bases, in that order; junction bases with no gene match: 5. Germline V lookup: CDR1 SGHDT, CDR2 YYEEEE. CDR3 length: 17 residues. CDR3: CASSSPGLAGGEETQYF. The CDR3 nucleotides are TGTGCCAGCAGCTCACCGGGACTAGCGGGGGGGGAAGAGACCCAGTACTTC.